This T cell receptor (beta chain) is drawn from a study of cytomegalovirus exposure and HLA in healthy donors. Whole-study results and caveats: An analysis was carried out at a later point. It showed that HLA-associated TCR beta chains were more clonally expanded than equally common non-associated chains. The dataset shows that most TCR sequences were rare, while some public TCRs occurred in many donors.

On this clone itself: Its matching antigen is unknown.

PCR amplification relied on 60 Vbeta primers (plus 13 Jbeta primers). Using immunoSEQ multiplex PCR, the repertoire was profiled, and TCRdb retains in-frame clones only, with some absent. The table lists about 150,000 clones, over 80% of them singletons. Germline lookup yields CDR1 LGHNA and CDR2 YNFKEQ. The CDR3 is 17 residues long. The junction had 10 bases not matched to a gene; V was cut back by 0 bases and J by 4 bases. The chain couples TRBV4-2 to TRBJ1-1; 8 bases line up with TRBD1. Sequenced input: PBMCs. This TCR came from a woman in her 30s in good health and CMV-seronegative. The CDR3 protein is CASSQDFLPTGGTEAFF. The DNA of the CDR3 is TGTGCCAGCAGCCAAGATTTCCTGCCCACAGGGGGCACTGAAGCTTTCTTT.